This T cell receptor (beta chain) was obtained from a study of T cell responses to AZD1222 COVID-19 vaccine. General study results and limits: It should be noted that donors were predominantly white British and more often female, and clonal diversity was possibly underestimated. Every sample of the repertoires postdated the peak T cell response.

With regard to this clone: What it binds is unknown. This CDR3 is also generated by other DNA sequences in the sample.

Clones were sequenced by immunoSEQ multiplex PCR, and TCRdb holds only the in-frame ones, with some missing. The sample contains 130,000 to 150,000 clones, roughly 88% of which appear only once. The germline gives CDR1 MDHEN, CDR2 SYDVKM. With 2 bases removed from V and 2 bases from J, the gap between germline ends came to 4 bases. CDR3 length equals 13 residues. The clonotype originates from an adult in good health. The genes are TRBV28 and TRBJ2-1; the D is unclear. This specimen consisted of peripheral blood, obtained on day 0 of MenACWY control vaccination. CDR3 sequence reads: CASSLDTYNEQFF. CDR3 in DNA: TGTGCCAGCAGTTTAGACACCTACAATGAGCAGTTCTTC.